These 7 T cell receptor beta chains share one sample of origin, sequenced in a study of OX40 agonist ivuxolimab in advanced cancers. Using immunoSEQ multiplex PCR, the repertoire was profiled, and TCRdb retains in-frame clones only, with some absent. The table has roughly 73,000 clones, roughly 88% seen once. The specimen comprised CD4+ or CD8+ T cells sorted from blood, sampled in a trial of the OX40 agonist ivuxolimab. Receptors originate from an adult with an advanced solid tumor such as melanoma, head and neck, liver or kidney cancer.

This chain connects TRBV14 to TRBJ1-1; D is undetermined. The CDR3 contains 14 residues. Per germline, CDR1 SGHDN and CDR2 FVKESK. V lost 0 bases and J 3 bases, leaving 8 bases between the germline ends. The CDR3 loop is CASSQDPGYTEAFF. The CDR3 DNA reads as TGTGCCAGCAGCCAAGATCCCGGATACACTGAAGCTTTCTTT.

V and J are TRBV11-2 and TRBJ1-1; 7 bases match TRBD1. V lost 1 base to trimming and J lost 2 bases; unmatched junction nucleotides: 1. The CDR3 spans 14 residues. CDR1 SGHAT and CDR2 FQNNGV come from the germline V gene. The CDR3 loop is CASSLGQGNTEAFF. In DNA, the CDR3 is TGTGCCAGCAGCTTAGGACAGGGTAACACTGAAGCTTTCTTT.

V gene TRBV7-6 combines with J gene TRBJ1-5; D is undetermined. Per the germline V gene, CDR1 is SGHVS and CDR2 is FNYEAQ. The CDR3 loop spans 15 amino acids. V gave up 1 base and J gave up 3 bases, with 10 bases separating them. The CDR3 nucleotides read TGTGCCAGCAGCTTAGTCTTCGGGTTCAATCAGCCCCAGCATTTT. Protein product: CASSLVFGFNQPQHF.

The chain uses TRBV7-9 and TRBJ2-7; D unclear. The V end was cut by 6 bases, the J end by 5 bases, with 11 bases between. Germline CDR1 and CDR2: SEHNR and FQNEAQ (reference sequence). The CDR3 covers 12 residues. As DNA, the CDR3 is TGTGCCAGCAGACGAGAACAAGACGAGCAGTACTTC. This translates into CASRREQDEQYF.

As DNA, the CDR3 is TGTGCCACTAGGGATAGCAATCAGCCCCAGCATTTT. Amino acids: CATRDSNQPQHF. This chain connects TRBV10-3 to TRBJ1-5, with D unclear. Germline CDR1 and CDR2: ENHRY and SYGVKD. The V end was cut by 10 bases, the J end by 0 bases, with 7 bases between. The CDR3 is 12 amino acids.

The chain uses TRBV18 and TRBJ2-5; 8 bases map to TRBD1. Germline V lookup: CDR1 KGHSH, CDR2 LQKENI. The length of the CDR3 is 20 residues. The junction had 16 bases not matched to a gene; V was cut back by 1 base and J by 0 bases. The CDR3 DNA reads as TGTGCCAGCTCACCACGCGGAACCGGGACAGGTATTATGTACCAAGAGACCCAGTACTTC. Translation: CASSPRGTGTGIMYQETQYF.

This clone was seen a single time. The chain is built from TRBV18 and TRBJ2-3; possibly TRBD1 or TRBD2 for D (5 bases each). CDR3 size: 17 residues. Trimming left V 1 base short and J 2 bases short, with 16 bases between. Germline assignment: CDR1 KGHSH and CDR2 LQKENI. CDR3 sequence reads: CASSPQERDPITDTQYF. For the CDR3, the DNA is TGTGCCAGCTCACCACAAGAACGGGACCCTATCACAGATACGCAGTATTTT.